This entry lists 8 T cell receptor beta chains sequenced from one sample in a study of T-cell reconstitution after alpha-beta-depleted transplantation in children. Construction of the TCRbeta library involved unique molecular identifiers. Via MiXCR, TCRdb re-called the PCR reads, giving one row per CDR3 protein. The sample holds approximately 650,000 distinct CDR3 sequences, under 15% seen once. Source: PBMCs, taken before TCRalphabeta/CD19-depleted stem cell transplant. The receptors shown here come from a girl aged 2 to 10 with congenital amegakaryocytic thrombocytopenia, due to receive a stem cell transplant.

The gene calls are TRBV30 and TRBJ2-1, with D unclear. Germline loops: CDR1 GTSNPN, CDR2 SVGIG (reference sequence). The CDR3 is made up of 10 amino acids. V gave up 8 bases and J gave up 3 bases, with 5 bases separating them. The CDR3 DNA sequence: TGTGCCCTCTTCTACAATGAGCAGTTCTTC. Translated, it gives CALFYNEQFF.

This clonotype has ten or more counts. This rearrangement joins TRBV15 to TRBJ2-7; a possible D gene is TRBD2 (6 bases). The CDR3 totals 15 residues. Germline values: CDR1 LNHNV, CDR2 YYDKDF (reference sequence). Trimming cost V 5 bases and J 6 bases, with 20 bases left between them. CDR3 nucleotide sequence: TGTGCCACCAGCGGCACTAGCAGATATTGGGTCGAGCAGTACTTC. It translates to CATSGTSRYWVEQYF. The full variable domain, in which reference TRBV15 and TRBJ2-7 provide the parts outside the CDR3, is DAMVIQNPRYQVTQFGKPVTLSCSQTLNHNVMYWYQQKSSQAPKLLFHYYDKDFNNEADTPDNFQSRRPNTSFCFLDIRSPGLGDTAMYLCATSGTSRYWVEQYFGPGTRLTVT.

The chain has TRBV5-8 and TRBJ1-2, with TRBD1 matching over 9 bases. The CDR3 contains 16 residues. With 3 bases clipped from V and 3 bases from J, the junction kept 9 bases outside the gene matches. The germline gives CDR1 SGHTS, CDR2 YDEGEE. The CDR3 nucleotides are TGTGCCAGCAGCTCCTCCCGGACAGGGGAAGACTATGGCTACACCTTC. Translation: CASSSSRTGEDYGYTF.

This chain uses TRBV5-1 with TRBJ2-7, with D hard to call. The CDR3 length is 16 residues. The germline V gene encodes CDR1 SGHRS and CDR2 YFSETQ. V was clipped by 2 bases and J by 2 bases, with 17 bases between them. The CDR3 coding sequence is TGCGCCAGCAGCTTATCGGACCCAATTGGGGCCTACGAGCAGTACTTC. Encoded protein: CASSLSDPIGAYEQYF.

This clonotype was seen a few times. This rearrangement joins TRBV20-1 to TRBJ2-5, with no clear D. The germline gives CDR1 DFQATT, CDR2 SNEGSKA (reference sequence). The V end lost 0 bases, the J end lost 5 bases, and 13 bases lay between the germline ends. The CDR3 covers 14 residues. The CDR3 DNA is TGCAGTGCTAGAGATTGGGTCGCCGCGGAGACCCAGTACTTC. It encodes CSARDWVAAETQYF.

This clonotype came up many times. The V gene is TRBV12-3 or TRBV12-4, the J gene TRBJ2-2, with D tentatively TRBD1 (6 bases). The V end was cut by 4 bases, the J end by 5 bases, with 11 bases between. The CDR3 has 14 residues. CDR3 DNA: TGTGCCAGCAGTTGGGGGCGAACTACCGGGGAGCTGTTTTTT. Encoded protein: CASSWGRTTGELFF.

This clonotype was picked up many times. The chain links TRBV12-3 or TRBV12-4 to TRBJ2-1; the D gene could be TRBD1 or TRBD2 (5 bases each). Trimming removed 3 bases from V and 2 bases from J, with 11 bases in between. CDR3 size: 15 residues. CDR3 protein: CASSLAGSTYNEQFF. The CDR3 DNA follows: TGTGCCAGCAGTTTGGCAGGGAGCACCTACAATGAGCAGTTCTTC.

In this sample, this clonotype turned up a few times. This rearrangement joins TRBV20-1 to TRBJ1-6; unclear D gene. CDR1 and CDR2 (germline): DFQATT, SNEGSKA (reference sequence). Deletions cut 0 bases from V and 6 bases from J, with 18 bases between. The CDR3 length is 17 residues. Written as DNA, the CDR3 is TGCAGTGCTAGAGATTTTGCGGAGCCCTTAGCTAATTCACCCCTCCACTTT. Translated: CSARDFAEPLANSPLHF.